These 22 T cell receptor beta chains share one sample of origin, sequenced in a study of blood T cells in healthy people across ages. Sample-barcoded 5' priming and a J-beta primer mix drove a second PCR of 7 to 11 cycles. One entry per CDR3 protein, called by TCRdb with MiXCR from the 5' RACE reads. The data show around 1,900,000 distinct CDR3 sequences, 30% to 40% seen once. Sample: blood. These receptors all come from a human donor in good health.

The rearrangement links TRBV13 to TRBJ1-1; the D gene is possibly TRBD1 (6 bases). V was cut by 6 bases and J by 1 base, with 12 bases left in between. The CDR3 sequence is 14 residues long. Germline V CDR1 and CDR2: PRHDT, FYEKMQ (reference sequence). The CDR3 DNA follows: TGTGCCAGCAGGCCGGGGGCCTCGAACACTGAAGCTTTCTTT. Translating it yields CASRPGASNTEAFF.

This clonotype occurred a few times. J is TRBJ1-2 and V is TRBV12-3 or TRBV12-4, with D possibly TRBD1 on 5 matching bases. The CDR3 extends over 14 amino acids. V gave up 2 bases and J gave up 7 bases, with 14 bases separating them. The CDR3 here is CASSLFSGLGGYTF. Written as DNA, the CDR3 is TGTGCCAGCAGTTTATTTTCAGGGTTGGGTGGCTACACCTTC.

This clonotype was seen more than once but under ten times. This chain joins TRBV3-1 and TRBJ2-5, with 12 nucleotides matching TRBD1. The CDR3 is 15 residues long. The germline V gene encodes CDR1 LGHDT and CDR2 YNNKEL (reference sequence). With 4 bases clipped from V and 11 bases from J, the junction kept 11 bases outside the gene matches. DNA of the CDR3: TGTGCCAGCAGCCCACGGGACAGGGGGCAGAATGAGCAGTACTTC. Its protein product is CASSPRDRGQNEQYF.

This clonotype was seen only a few times. The rearrangement uses TRBV12-3 or TRBV12-4 and TRBJ2-7, with a possible D match to TRBD2 (5 bases). CDR3 size: 13 residues. The V end lost 1 base, the J end lost 7 bases, and 11 bases lay between the germline ends. The CDR3 loop is CASSLGTPLEQYF. The CDR3 DNA reads TGTGCCAGCAGTTTAGGGACTCCCTTAGAGCAGTACTTC.

The sample holds many counts of this clonotype. The V call is TRBV29-1, the J call TRBJ2-3, with a weak D call TRBD1 (6 bases). V shed 0 bases and J shed 2 bases, with 9 bases lying between them. This CDR3 spans 14 amino acids. Germline CDR1 is SQVTM and CDR2 is ANQGSEA. The CDR3 DNA reads as TGCAGCGTTGAAGAGCAGGGGAACACAGATACGCAGTATTTT. Translated: CSVEEQGNTDTQYF.

The sample holds a few counts of this clonotype. V and J are TRBV20-1 and TRBJ2-1; D not resolved. Trimming removed 2 bases from V and 5 bases from J, with 7 bases in between. This CDR3 is 12 amino acids long. CDR1 and CDR2 from the germline V gene are DFQATT and SNEGSKA (reference sequence). CDR3 loop: CSARYWDNEQFF. The CDR3 nucleotides read TGCAGTGCTAGATACTGGGACAATGAGCAGTTCTTC.

The chain recombines TRBV7-2 with TRBJ2-5; 14 bases are shared with TRBD2. CDR1 SGHTA and CDR2 FQGNSA come from the germline V gene. The V gene end was trimmed by 5 bases and the J gene end by 3 bases; junction bases not matched to a gene: 11. CDR3 size: 18 residues. The CDR3 DNA reads as TGTGCCAGCAGCCAAGACAGACTAGCGGGGGGGTCGGAAGAGACCCAGTACTTC. Translated, it gives CASSQDRLAGGSEETQYF.

This clonotype has more than one count but fewer than ten. The chain links TRBV28 to TRBJ1-4; TRBD1 matches 8 bases. The V segment lost 2 bases and the J segment 6 bases; nucleotides outside the gene matches: 11. CDR3 length: 17 amino acids. Germline V gene lookup returns CDR1 MDHEN and CDR2 SYDVKM. Here the CDR3 reads CASSLQMTGEYYEKLFF. For the CDR3, the DNA is TGTGCCAGCAGTTTACAGATGACAGGGGAATATTATGAAAAACTGTTTTTT.

J is TRBJ1-1 and V is TRBV7-2; TRBD1 aligns across 7 bases. V dropped 5 bases and J dropped 5; count of bases not matched to a gene: 11. CDR1 and CDR2 (germline): SGHTA, FQGNSA. This CDR3 spans 15 amino acids. The CDR3 region has the DNA TGTGCCAGCAGCCTGAAACTGACAGGGAGTACTGAAGCTTTCTTT. Translation: CASSLKLTGSTEAFF.

Only a few counts were recorded for this clonotype. The gene calls are TRBV20-1 and TRBJ1-1; maybe TRBD1 (5 bases). CDR1 DFQATT and CDR2 SNEGSKA come from the germline V gene (reference sequence). The CDR3 contains 13 residues. The germline V and J ends were trimmed by 1 base and 3 bases, with 9 bases remaining between them. The CDR3 sequence: CSARGPGYTEAFF. CDR3 nucleotide sequence: TGCAGTGCTAGAGGTCCAGGGTACACTGAAGCTTTCTTT.

This chain connects TRBV20-1 to TRBJ2-1, with TRBD2 matching 9 bases. The CDR3 consists of 17 residues. Germline V gene lookup returns CDR1 DFQATT and CDR2 SNEGSKA (reference sequence). Trimming cost V 3 bases and J 3 bases; bases outside gene matches: 12. CDR3 nucleotides: TGCAGTGCTAGCCTAGGGAGGTTAGCGGGGGTCTACAATGAGCAGTTCTTC. Translation gives CSASLGRLAGVYNEQFF.

This clonotype has more than one count but fewer than ten. J is TRBJ2-3 and V is TRBV25-1, with D tentatively TRBD1 or TRBD2 (5 bases each). V lost 1 base and J lost 9, with 14 bases in between. This CDR3 has 14 residues. CDR1 and CDR2 from the germline V gene are MGHDK and SYGVNS. The CDR3 region has the DNA TGTGCCAGCAGTGAATCAGGGAGTCAGAGGACGCAGTATTTT. Amino acids: CASSESGSQRTQYF. The whole variable domain, filled in from reference TRBV25-1 and TRBJ2-3, reads EADIYQTPRYLVIGTGKKITLECSQTMGHDKMYWYQQDPGMELHLIHYSYGVNSTEKGDLSSESTVSRIRTEHFPLTLESARPSHTSQYLCASSESGSQRTQYFGPGTRLTVL.

The V and J genes are TRBV12-3 or TRBV12-4 and TRBJ2-1; D is uncertain. With 3 bases removed from V and 5 bases from J, the gap between germline ends came to 14 bases. This CDR3 has 15 residues. CDR3 region: CASSLVTDQNNEQFF. The DNA of the CDR3 is TGTGCCAGCAGTTTGGTTACGGACCAGAACAATGAGCAGTTCTTC.

This clonotype has more than one count but fewer than ten. V gene TRBV3-1 combines with J gene TRBJ2-7; 9 positions agree with TRBD2. CDR3 length equals 15 residues. V was pared by 6 bases and J by 2 bases, with 8 bases of the junction left unmatched. Germline V gene sequence: CDR1 LGHDT, CDR2 YNNKEL (reference sequence). The CDR3: CASSQGLAGTYEQYF. The CDR3 region has the DNA TGTGCCAGCAGTCAGGGACTAGCTGGGACCTACGAGCAGTACTTC.

The chain recombines TRBV6-6 with TRBJ1-6; tentative D call: TRBD1 (5 bases). V was shortened by 6 bases and J by 5 bases, with 11 bases between the two germline ends. CDR1 MNHNY and CDR2 SVGAGI come from the germline V gene (reference sequence). CDR3 length: 14 amino acids. The CDR3 loop is CASSSGLHNSPLHF. CDR3 nucleotides: TGTGCCAGCAGCTCGGGACTCCATAATTCACCCCTCCACTTT.

This chain joins TRBV2 and TRBJ1-3; TRBD1 might be the D (5 bases). CDR3 length equals 17 residues. The germline V gene has CDR1 SNHLY and CDR2 FYNNEI. V shed 2 bases and J shed 1 base, with 15 bases lying between them. In nucleotides, the CDR3 is TGTGCCAGCAGTGAATCGACCCTGGGGGGTTCTGGAAACACCATATATTTT. It translates to CASSESTLGGSGNTIYF.

Here the CDR3 reads CASSYSEGGGRETQYF. DNA of the CDR3: TGTGCCAGCAGTTACTCGGAGGGGGGGGGCCGAGAGACCCAGTACTTC. This chain links TRBV6-2 or TRBV6-3 with TRBJ2-5; perhaps TRBD2 as D (7 bases). The CDR3 covers 16 residues. V lost 0 bases to trimming and J lost 4 bases, with 15 bases between them. Germline-derived CDR1 and CDR2 are MNHEY and SVGEGT.

The gene calls are TRBV9 and TRBJ1-1; unclear D gene. Germline values: CDR1 SGDLS, CDR2 YYNGEE. The CDR3 runs to 16 residues. V was pared by 0 bases and J by 3 bases, with 15 bases between. CDR3 sequence reads: CASSVGPARYYTEAFF. CDR3 DNA: TGTGCCAGCAGCGTAGGTCCGGCCCGATATTACACTGAAGCTTTCTTT.

The rearrangement joins TRBV10-3 to TRBJ1-1; D gene unclear. V was clipped by 10 bases and J by 1 base, with 16 bases between them. Germline CDR1 reads ENHRY; CDR2 reads SYGVKD. The CDR3 loop spans 14 amino acids. CDR3 coding DNA: TGTGCCACCCAAATGGATCCGGCGAACACTGAAGCTTTCTTT. Translated, it gives CATQMDPANTEAFF.

This chain links TRBV18 with TRBJ2-3; D is possibly TRBD1 or TRBD2 (5 bases each). The CDR3 loop spans 16 amino acids. Trimming left V 0 bases short and J 4 bases short, with 14 bases between. The germline V gene encodes CDR1 KGHSH and CDR2 LQKENI. This CDR3 reads CASSPPSLRGPDTQYF. CDR3 bases: TGTGCCAGCTCACCACCAAGTTTGAGGGGCCCAGATACGCAGTATTTT.

This clonotype came up a few times. This chain uses TRBV4-3 with TRBJ2-5, with a tentative D call TRBD2 (7 bases). Trimming cost V 1 base and J 4 bases, with 16 bases left between them. This CDR3 region has 16 residues. Germline V gives CDR1 LGHNA, CDR2 YSLEER. The CDR3 loop reads CASSQGGGGLGETQYF. CDR3 nucleotides: TGCGCCAGCAGCCAAGGAGGGGGGGGCTTAGGAGAGACCCAGTACTTC.

This clonotype was seen many times. This sequence joins TRBV27 and TRBJ1-2, with 8 positions matching TRBD1. This CDR3 region has 13 residues. The V gene's germline CDR1 is MNHEY and CDR2 SMNVEV (reference sequence). J lost 3 bases, V lost 5 bases, and 2 bases had no gene match. The CDR3 sequence is CASSKDRDYGYTF. The CDR3 region has the DNA TGTGCCAGCAGTAAGGACAGGGACTATGGCTACACCTTC.